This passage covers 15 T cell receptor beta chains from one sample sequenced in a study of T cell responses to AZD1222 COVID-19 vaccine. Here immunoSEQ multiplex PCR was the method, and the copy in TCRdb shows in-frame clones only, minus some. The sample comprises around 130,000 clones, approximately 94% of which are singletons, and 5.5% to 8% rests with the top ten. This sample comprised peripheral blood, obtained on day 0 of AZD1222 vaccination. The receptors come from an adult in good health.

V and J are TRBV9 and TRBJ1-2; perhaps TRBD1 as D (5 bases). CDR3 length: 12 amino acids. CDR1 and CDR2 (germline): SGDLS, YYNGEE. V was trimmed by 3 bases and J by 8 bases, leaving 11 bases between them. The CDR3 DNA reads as TGTGCCAGCAGCGGGGCGGGGGGAGGCTACACCTTC. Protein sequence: CASSGAGGGYTF. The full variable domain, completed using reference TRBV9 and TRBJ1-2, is DSGVTQTPKHLITATGQRVTLRCSPRSGDLSVYWYQQSLDQGLQFLIQYYNGEERAKGNILERFSAQQFPDLHSELNLSSLELGDSALYFCASSGAGGGYTFGSGTRLTVV.

CDR3 loop: CASRLTGSGAYNEQFF. Here the CDR3 DNA reads TGTGCCAGCAGACTTACAGGGTCTGGCGCGTATAATGAGCAGTTCTTC. The rearrangement uses TRBV7-2 and TRBJ2-1, with a possible D match to TRBD1 (6 bases). CDR3 size: 16 residues. Germline V gene data show CDR1 as SGHTA and CDR2 as FQGNSA. Trimming shortened V by 6 bases and J by 7 bases, and 22 bases separated the two germline ends.

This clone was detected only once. As DNA, the CDR3 is TGTGCCAGCAGTGAATTCGAGGGATACACTGAAGCTTTCTTT. Its protein is CASSEFEGYTEAFF. V usage is TRBV25-1 and J usage is TRBJ1-1, with D unclear. The CDR3 is made up of 14 amino acids. The V end lost 1 base, the J end lost 3 bases, and 9 bases lay between the germline ends. Germline V gene sequence: CDR1 MGHDK, CDR2 SYGVNS.

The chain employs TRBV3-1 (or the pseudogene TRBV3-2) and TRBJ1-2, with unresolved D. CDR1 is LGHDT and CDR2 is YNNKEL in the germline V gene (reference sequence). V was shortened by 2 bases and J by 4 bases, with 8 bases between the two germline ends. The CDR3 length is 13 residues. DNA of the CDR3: TGTGCCAGCAGCCAACGGGCAGCCTATGGCTACACCTTC. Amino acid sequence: CASSQRAAYGYTF.

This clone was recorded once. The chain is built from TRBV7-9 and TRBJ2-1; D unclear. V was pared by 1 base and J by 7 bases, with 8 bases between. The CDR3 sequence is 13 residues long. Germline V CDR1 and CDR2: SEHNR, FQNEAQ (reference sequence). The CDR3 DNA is TGTGCCAGCAGCTTAGGGAATCGGAATGAGCAGTTCTTC. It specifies CASSLGNRNEQFF.

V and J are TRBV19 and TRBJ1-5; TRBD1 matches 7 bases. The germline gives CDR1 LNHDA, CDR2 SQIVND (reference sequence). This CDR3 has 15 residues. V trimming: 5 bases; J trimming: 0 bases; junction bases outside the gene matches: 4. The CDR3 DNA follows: TGTGCCAGTAGTGTTGGACAGGATAGCAATCAGCCCCAGCATTTT. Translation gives CASSVGQDSNQPQHF. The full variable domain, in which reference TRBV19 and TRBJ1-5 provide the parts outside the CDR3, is DGGITQSPKYLFRKEGQNVTLSCEQNLNHDAMYWYRQDPGQGLRLIYYSQIVNDFQKGDIAEGYSVSREKKESFPLTVTSAQKNPTAFYLCASSVGQDSNQPQHFGDGTRLSIL.

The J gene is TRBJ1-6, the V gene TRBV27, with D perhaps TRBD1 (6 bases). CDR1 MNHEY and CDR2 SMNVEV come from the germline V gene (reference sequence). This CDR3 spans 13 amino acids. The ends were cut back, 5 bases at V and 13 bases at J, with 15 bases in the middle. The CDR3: CASSPDRRSPLHF. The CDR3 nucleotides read TGTGCCAGCAGTCCCGACAGGAGATCCCCCCTCCACTTT.

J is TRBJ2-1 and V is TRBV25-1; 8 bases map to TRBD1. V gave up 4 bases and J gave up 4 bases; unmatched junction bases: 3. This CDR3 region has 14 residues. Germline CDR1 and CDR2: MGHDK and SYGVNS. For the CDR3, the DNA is TGTGCCAGCAGTGGACAGGGGCTTTACAATGAGCAGTTCTTC. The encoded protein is CASSGQGLYNEQFF.

The CDR3 loop reads CASSFGGETQYF. DNA for the CDR3: TGCGCCAGCAGCTTTGGTGGGGAGACCCAGTACTTC. This chain connects TRBV5-1 to TRBJ2-5; D gene ambiguous. Trimming stripped 2 bases from V and 5 bases from J, with 7 bases between. The CDR3 has 12 residues. CDR1 SGHRS and CDR2 YFSETQ come from the germline V gene.

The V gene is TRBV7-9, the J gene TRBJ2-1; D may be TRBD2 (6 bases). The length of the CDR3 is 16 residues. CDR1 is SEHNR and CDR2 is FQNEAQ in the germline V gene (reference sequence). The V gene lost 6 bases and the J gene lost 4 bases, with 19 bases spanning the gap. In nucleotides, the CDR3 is TGTGCCAGCAGAGAACCTGAGGGACTTTTATACAATGAGCAGTTCTTC. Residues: CASREPEGLLYNEQFF. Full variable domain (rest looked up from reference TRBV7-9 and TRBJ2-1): DTGVSQNPRHKITKRGQNVTFRCDPISEHNRLYWYRQTLGQGPEFLTYFQNEAQLEKSRLLSDRFSAERPKGSFSTLEIQRTEQGDSAMYLCASREPEGLLYNEQFFGPGTRLTVL.

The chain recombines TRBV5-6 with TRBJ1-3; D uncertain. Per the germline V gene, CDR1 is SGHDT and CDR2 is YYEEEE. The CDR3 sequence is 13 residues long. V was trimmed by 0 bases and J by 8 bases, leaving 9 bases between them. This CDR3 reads CASSLAFVDTIYF. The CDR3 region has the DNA TGTGCCAGCAGCTTGGCCTTTGTAGACACCATATATTTT.

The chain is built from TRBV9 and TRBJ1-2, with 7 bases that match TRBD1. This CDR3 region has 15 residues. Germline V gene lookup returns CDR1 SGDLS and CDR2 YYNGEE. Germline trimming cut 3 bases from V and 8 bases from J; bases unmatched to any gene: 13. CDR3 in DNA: TGTGCCAGCAGCGATCGGACAGGCCCCTCTTGGGGCTACACCTTC. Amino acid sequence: CASSDRTGPSWGYTF.

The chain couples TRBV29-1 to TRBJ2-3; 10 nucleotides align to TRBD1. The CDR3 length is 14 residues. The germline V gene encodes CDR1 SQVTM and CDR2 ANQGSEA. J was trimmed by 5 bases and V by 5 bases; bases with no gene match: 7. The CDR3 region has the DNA TGCAGCGTTTCCGGGACAGGGGTTGGAGATACGCAGTATTTT. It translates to CSVSGTGVGDTQYF.

The CDR3 protein is CASSLSSYGYTF. CDR3 bases: TGTGCCAGCAGCTTATCCTCTTATGGCTACACCTTC. V usage is TRBV7-2 and J usage is TRBJ1-2; D remains unclear. Germline loops: CDR1 SGHTA, CDR2 FQGNSA. Trimming took off 2 bases at V and 5 bases at J, with 6 bases between the two ends. This CDR3 contains 12 residues. Variable domain in full (rest from reference TRBV7-2 and TRBJ1-2): GAGVSQSPSNKVTEKGKDVELRCDPISGHTALYWYRQSLGQGLEFLIYFQGNSAPDKSGLPSDRFSAERTGGSVSTLTIQRTQQEDSAVYLCASSLSSYGYTFGSGTRLTVV.

CDR3 protein: CASMPGGYNEQFF. The DNA of the CDR3 is TGTGCCAGCATGCCAGGAGGATACAATGAGCAGTTCTTC. The genes are TRBV2 and TRBJ2-1; a possible D gene is TRBD2 (5 bases). The CDR3 is 13 residues long. V shed 7 bases and J shed 4 bases, with 11 bases lying between them. Germline lookup yields CDR1 SNHLY and CDR2 FYNNEI. Combining the CDR3 with reference TRBV2 and TRBJ2-1 gives the whole variable domain EPEVTQTPSHQVTQMGQEVILRCVPISNHLYFYWYRQILGQKVEFLVSFYNNEISEKSEIFDDQFSVERPDGSNFTLKIRSTKLEDSAMYFCASMPGGYNEQFFGPGTRLTVL.